Listed here is a single T cell receptor beta chain. The antigen remains unidentified. J gave up 7 bases and V 3 bases, and 11 bases lay outside the gene matches. CDR3 length: 15 residues. CDR1 and CDR2 (germline): SGHTS, YDEGEE. This specimen belongs to a study of OX40 agonist ivuxolimab in advanced cancers. Study as a whole: Those enrolled were approximately 83% male, with a mean age of about 60 years and ages from about 20 to 90.

Findings and caveats of the study: In the 0.1 to 3.0 mg/kg range, CD4+ and CD8+ blood T cells had expanded clonally by week 6.

Produced via immunoSEQ multiplex PCR; TCRdb's table is partial and in-frame only. The data hold about 50,000 clones, with 84% observed a single time. This rearrangement joins TRBV5-8 to TRBJ1-1; 8 positions match TRBD1. Sample: CD4+ or CD8+ T cells sorted from blood, taken in a trial of the OX40 agonist ivuxolimab. The source is an adult with an advanced solid tumor such as melanoma, head and neck, liver or kidney cancer. The CDR3 DNA reads TGTGCCAGCAGCTACAGGCCAGGGGGCGACTTTGAAGCTTTCTTT. It yields the protein CASSYRPGGDFEAFF.